This TCR beta chain was obtained from a study of CD8 T cells in ankylosing spondylitis. Study findings and constraints: There was a TCR beta motif, made of eight highly homologous variants, that appeared characteristic of ankylosing spondylitis blood. Earlier work had already found some motif variants in reactive arthritis synovial fluid and blood.

The germline V gene has CDR1 PRHDT and CDR2 FYEKMQ (reference sequence). The CDR3 consists of 17 residues. V was pared by 5 bases and J by 2 bases, with 9 bases of the junction left unmatched. Quantitative 5'-RACE with molecular barcodes was used to make the TCR beta libraries. TCRdb passed the 5' RACE reads through MiXCR, listing each CDR3 protein once. The sample shows about 220,000 distinct CDR3 sequences, about a sixth of them seen only once. This clonotype has just a few counts. As yet, its antigen is unknown. Material: blood, either unsorted or a sorted T cell fraction (not recorded which). V is TRBV13 and J is TRBJ1-1, with TRBD1 matching over 12 bases. This clonotype was sampled from a male donor with ankylosing spondylitis. The CDR3 loop reads CASSPPGQGALNTEAFF. Written as DNA, the CDR3 is TGTGCCAGCAGCCCTCCGGGACAGGGGGCTTTAAACACTGAAGCTTTCTTT. Full variable domain (missing parts from reference TRBV13 and TRBJ1-1): AAGVIQSPRHLIKEKRETATLKCYPIPRHDTVYWYQQGPGQDPQFLISFYEKMQSDKGSIPDRFSAQQFSDYHSELNMSSLELGDSALYFCASSPPGQGALNTEAFFGQGTRLTVV.